Each of the 19 T cell receptor beta chains below was sequenced from the same sample in a study of cytomegalovirus exposure and HLA in healthy donors. Amplification used 60 Vbeta primers and 13 Jbeta primers. Only in-frame clones appear in the TCRdb table, and some are missing; sequencing was by immunoSEQ multiplex PCR. The sample records about 180,000 clones, 55% to 75% being singletons. The source material was PBMCs. All receptors derive from a human donor in good health.

This clone was detected only a few times. The chain combines TRBV9 with TRBJ1-5; D unclear. In germline, CDR1 is SGDLS, CDR2 YYNGEE. Between the trimmed V and J ends, which lost 5 bases and 3 bases, there was a span of 9 bases. There are 13 residues in the CDR3. Here the CDR3 reads CASSAGPNQPQHF. The CDR3 DNA is TGTGCCAGCAGTGCAGGCCCCAATCAGCCCCAGCATTTT.

This chain uses TRBV13 with TRBJ2-7; 9 bases match TRBD2. This CDR3 has 16 residues. The ends lost 5 bases at V and 2 bases at J; junction bases unmatched: 10. The germline V gene encodes CDR1 PRHDT and CDR2 FYEKMQ (reference sequence). The CDR3 coding sequence is TGTGCCAGCAGCCAATCCAAGCGGGGGGCTCCCTACGAGCAGTACTTC. Its protein is CASSQSKRGAPYEQYF. Based on the CDR3 plus reference TRBV13 and TRBJ2-7, the full variable domain is AAGVIQSPRHLIKEKRETATLKCYPIPRHDTVYWYQQGPGQDPQFLISFYEKMQSDKGSIPDRFSAQQFSDYHSELNMSSLELGDSALYFCASSQSKRGAPYEQYFGPGTRLTVT.

The chain links TRBV19 to TRBJ2-5; the match to TRBD1 covers 8 bases. V was pared by 4 bases and J by 4 bases, with 2 bases of the junction left unmatched. This CDR3 spans 13 amino acids. The germline gives CDR1 LNHDA, CDR2 SQIVND (reference sequence). This CDR3 reads CASSSRGPETQYF. In DNA, the CDR3 is TGTGCCAGTAGTAGCAGGGGGCCAGAGACCCAGTACTTC.

This clone has more than one count but fewer than ten. J is TRBJ1-2 and V is TRBV11-2, with 9 bases that match TRBD1. V dropped 3 bases and J dropped 10; count of bases not matched to a gene: 12. The germline V gene encodes CDR1 SGHAT and CDR2 FQNNGV. This CDR3 is built from 15 residues. The CDR3 bases are TGTGCCAGCAGCTTCGGCCGGGACAGGGTTTTTGACTACACCTTC. Translated, it gives CASSFGRDRVFDYTF.

The chain couples TRBV6-5 to TRBJ1-2; 7 bases fit TRBD1. Germline V gene data show CDR1 as MNHEY and CDR2 as SVGAGI. The CDR3 consists of 15 residues. V dropped 5 bases and J dropped 1; count of bases not matched to a gene: 7. CDR3 bases: TGTGCCAGCAGTAACCGGGACAGCTTTAACTATGGCTACACCTTC. Protein product: CASSNRDSFNYGYTF.

The chain combines TRBV25-1 with TRBJ2-5, with 11 bases fitting TRBD2. Gene TRBJ2-7 matches the end of the DNA better, so the J call may be wrong. The CDR3 contains 18 residues. CDR1 is MGHDK, CDR2 SYGVNS, per germline. The CDR3 DNA is TGTGCCAGCACTACACCGGGACTAGCGGTAGAAATCTCCTACGAGCAGTACTTC. Translation: CASTTPGLAVEISYEQYF.

With respect to this clone: One end of the junction fails to match germline, which may point to a read error. The rearrangement uses TRBV7-7 and TRBJ1-3; maybe TRBD1 (5 bases). The germline CDR1 and CDR2 sequences are SSHAT and FNYEAQ (reference sequence). The CDR3 runs 14 residues. CDR3 nucleotides: TGTGCTAGCAGCCCAGGGACTACGGGAAACACCATATATTTT. Protein: CASSPGTTGNTIYF.

A word on this clone: The sample holds other DNA sequences that translate to the same CDR3. The chain joins TRBV11-3 to TRBJ1-1; D is uncertain. V was clipped by 0 bases and J by 2 bases, with 4 bases between them. Germline CDR1 reads SGHNT; CDR2 reads YENEEA. The CDR3 loop spans 13 amino acids. The CDR3 spells CASSLDLNTEAFF. CDR3 DNA sequence: TGTGCCAGCAGCTTAGACCTCAACACTGAAGCTTTCTTT.

This clone has just a few counts. This chain connects TRBV4-3 to TRBJ2-1; possibly TRBD2 for D (7 bases). Trimming took off 0 bases at V and 9 bases at J, with 18 bases between the two ends. In germline, CDR1 is LGHNA, CDR2 YSLEER. The CDR3 covers 16 residues. The CDR3, as DNA: TGCGCCAGCAGCCAAGATGGCTTGCGGGGGCGCCGTGAGCAGTTCTTC. Encoded protein: CASSQDGLRGRREQFF.

The J gene is TRBJ1-1, the V gene TRBV7-9; D is possibly TRBD1 (6 bases). The germline V gene has CDR1 SEHNR and CDR2 FQNEAQ (reference sequence). Trimming took 3 bases from V and 10 from J, leaving 15 bases between them. The CDR3 extends over 13 amino acids. For the CDR3, the DNA is TGTGCCAGCAGCTTCAACAGGGTAGAGAGAGCTTTCTTT. Translated, it gives CASSFNRVERAFF.

This clone was counted a few times. This chain links TRBV5-6 with TRBJ1-2; possible D gene TRBD1, 5 bases. Germline CDR1 reads SGHDT; CDR2 reads YYEEEE. CDR3 length: 13 amino acids. V was clipped by 6 bases and J by 2 bases, with 11 bases between them. This chain's CDR3 is CASTLGRNYGYTF. CDR3 DNA: TGTGCCAGCACCCTGGGGCGGAACTATGGCTACACCTTC.

This clone has just one count. The chain is built from TRBV2 and TRBJ1-1, with D perhaps TRBD1 (5 bases). This CDR3 contains 16 residues. V shed 8 bases and J shed 7 bases, with 26 bases lying between them. Germline CDR1 is SNHLY and CDR2 is FYNNEI. The CDR3 nucleotides are TGTGCCAGCCCAGGCGCGGGGGTACCCCCGTCGGGTGAAGCTTTCTTT. Protein sequence: CASPGAGVPPSGEAFF.

This clone was seen a single time. V gene TRBV5-1 combines with J gene TRBJ1-4; D possibly corresponds to TRBD1 (6 bases). The CDR3 has 15 amino acids. The V gene's germline CDR1 is SGHRS and CDR2 YFSETQ. V gave up 8 bases and J gave up 2 bases, with 16 bases separating them. CDR3 DNA sequence: TGCGCCAGTCACTCGGGGGGGCAGACTAATGAAAAACTGTTTTTT. Protein product: CASHSGGQTNEKLFF.

The rearrangement uses TRBV4-1 and TRBJ2-7, with 7 positions matching TRBD1. The CDR3 is made up of 16 amino acids. Germline CDR1 and CDR2: MGHRA and YSYEKL. The J segment lost 1 base and the V segment lost 2 bases, leaving 8 bases of the junction unmatched. The CDR3 nucleotides read TGCGCCAGCAGCCAACCCCGGGCAGGGGGATCCTACGAGCAGTACTTC. Translating gives CASSQPRAGGSYEQYF.

The count of this clone is one. The chain carries TRBV5-4 and TRBJ2-1, with D possibly being TRBD2 (7 bases). The germline gives CDR1 SGHNT, CDR2 YYREEE (reference sequence). The ends were cut back, 9 bases at V and 6 bases at J, with 22 bases in the middle. There are 15 residues in the CDR3. Here the CDR3 reads CATSGPGGPFNEQFF. For the CDR3, the DNA is TGTGCCACCTCGGGTCCGGGGGGCCCTTTCAATGAGCAGTTCTTC.

The rearrangement links TRBV29-1 to TRBJ1-3; D gene ambiguous. The CDR3 is made up of 11 amino acids. Germline CDR1 reads SQVTM; CDR2 reads ANQGSEA. V lost 7 bases and J 7 bases, leaving 11 bases between the germline ends. The CDR3 DNA is TGCAGCGCCCGGTTGAGGAACACCATATATTTT. This sequence encodes CSARLRNTIYF. The full variable domain, in which reference TRBV29-1 and TRBJ1-3 provide the parts outside the CDR3, is SAVISQKPSRDICQRGTSLTIQCQVDSQVTMMFWYRQQPGQSLTLIATANQGSEATYESGFVIDKFPISRPNLTFSTLTVSNMSPEDSSIYLCSARLRNTIYFGEGSWLTVV.

The chain employs TRBV6-1 and TRBJ1-4, with 9 bases matching TRBD1. V trimming: 7 bases; J trimming: 7 bases; junction bases outside the gene matches: 7. This CDR3 has 14 amino acids. Germline V CDR1 and CDR2: MNHNS, SASEGT. The CDR3 region is CASTSGQGGEKLFF. The CDR3 DNA is TGTGCCAGCACCTCGGGACAGGGAGGTGAAAAACTGTTTTTT.

The chain's CDR3 is CASSDDTAEKLFF. CDR3 nucleotide sequence: TGTGCCAGCTCAGACGACACGGCCGAAAAACTGTTTTTT. The chain combines TRBV18 with TRBJ1-4; D is uncertain. Germline V CDR1 and CDR2: KGHSH, LQKENI. Trimming stripped 5 bases from V and 8 bases from J, with 12 bases between. This CDR3 spans 13 amino acids.

The V call is TRBV7-2, the J call TRBJ2-7, with a weak D call TRBD2 (6 bases). Germline CDR1 is SGHTA and CDR2 is FQGNSA. Trimming pared 3 bases from V and 0 bases from J, leaving 15 bases between. CDR3 length: 16 residues. As DNA, the CDR3 is TGTGCCAGCAGCTTCCCTTCAACGGGGGTCTCCTACGAGCAGTACTTC. This encodes CASSFPSTGVSYEQYF.